A single sample is the source of the 6 T cell receptor beta chains below, sequenced in a study of blood T cell repertoires in COVID-19. Method: immunoSEQ multiplex PCR; TCRdb's copy keeps in-frame clones and lacks some. In the table there are 190,000 or so clones, roughly four fifths of which are singletons. Source material: PBMCs or T cells enriched from blood (not recorded which). The source is a man in his forties or fifties who had recovered from COVID-19.

The chain uses TRBV5-4 and TRBJ1-1, with 11 positions matching TRBD1. In germline, CDR1 is SGHNT, CDR2 YYREEE (reference sequence). Losses at the gene ends were 2 bases for V and 7 bases for J; bases not matched to a gene: 7. CDR3 size: 15 residues. DNA for the CDR3: TGTGCCAGCAGCTTACGGACAGGGGGCGTTGGTGAAGCTTTCTTT. Translation gives CASSLRTGGVGEAFF. The full variable domain, in which reference TRBV5-4 and TRBJ1-1 provide the parts outside the CDR3, is ETGVTQSPTHLIKTRGQQVTLRCSSQSGHNTVSWYQQALGQGPQFIFQYYREEENGRGNFPPRFSGLQFPNYSSELNVNALELDDSALYLCASSLRTGGVGEAFFGQGTRLTVV.

This clone has a single count. This chain links TRBV5-5 with TRBJ2-7, with TRBD1 identical over 9 bases. V lost 4 bases to trimming and J lost 5 bases; unmatched junction nucleotides: 7. Germline assignment: CDR1 SGHKS and CDR2 YYEKEE (reference sequence). The CDR3 totals 14 residues. The DNA for the CDR3 is TGTGCCAGCAGCCCGAGGACAGGGGAGAACGAGCAGTACTTC. As protein: CASSPRTGENEQYF. The entire variable domain, with the rest obtained from reference TRBV5-5 and TRBJ2-7, is as follows: DAGVTQSPTHLIKTRGQQVTLRCSPISGHKSVSWYQQVLGQGPQFIFQYYEKEERGRGNFPDRFSARQFPNYSSELNVNALLLGDSALYLCASSPRTGENEQYFGPGTRLTVT.

This clone was detected only a few times. This sequence joins TRBV3-1 (or the pseudogene TRBV3-2) and TRBJ1-4; a weak D match, TRBD1 (5 bases). The germline V gene encodes CDR1 LGHDT and CDR2 YNNKEL (reference sequence). The V end lost 4 bases, the J end lost 5 bases, and 17 bases lay between the germline ends. The CDR3 length is 16 residues. CDR3 DNA: TGTGCCAGCAGCCTCTCATGGGGCAGGGAAAATGAAAAACTGTTTTTT. Translating gives CASSLSWGRENEKLFF.

This chain uses TRBV29-1 with TRBJ2-2; TRBD2 might be the D (6 bases). The CDR3 runs 13 residues. V was pared by 8 bases and J by 4 bases, with 14 bases between. Germline loops: CDR1 SQVTM, CDR2 ANQGSEA. The CDR3 sequence: CSSPGESTGELFF. CDR3 in DNA: TGCAGCTCTCCGGGAGAAAGCACCGGGGAGCTGTTTTTT.

J is TRBJ1-6 and V is TRBV7-2; no firm D call. V was clipped by 5 bases and J by 9 bases, with 17 bases between them. The CDR3 is 15 residues long. From germline, CDR1 is SGHTA and CDR2 FQGNSA. The CDR3: CASSPARGLTSPLHF. The CDR3 DNA follows: TGTGCCAGCAGCCCGGCGCGGGGTTTGACTTCACCCCTCCACTTT.

The chain recombines TRBV29-1 with TRBJ1-2; D call uncertain. The CDR3 sequence is 14 residues long. Looked up from germline, CDR1 is SQVTM and CDR2 is ANQGSEA. The ends were cut back, 3 bases at V and 4 bases at J, with 15 bases in the middle. As DNA, the CDR3 is TGCAGCGTTGAGTTCGGCGGATCGATCTATGGCTACACCTTC. It codes for CSVEFGGSIYGYTF.